Many counts were recorded for the clone carrying this T cell receptor (beta chain). Sample time point: newly diagnosed GD, antithyroid drugs for less than 3 months. Preparation of the TCR library used RNA extracted from PBMCs. V trimming: 0 bases; J trimming: 5 bases; junction bases outside the gene matches: 10. Germline V CDR1 and CDR2: DFQATT, SNEGSKA (reference sequence). This CDR3 comprises 16 residues. The data are from a study of regulatory T cells in long-lasting Graves disease. Overall study: Antithyroid drugs had been taken under 3 months by newly diagnosed Graves' patients.

Building the TCR beta libraries relied on iRepertoire HTBI primers, and CDR3 regions underwent Arm-PCR. TCRdb used MiXCR to reprocess the multiplex PCR reads, holding one entry per CDR3 protein. The repertoire holds over 350,000 distinct CDR3 sequences, over 12% seen once, with over 7.5% in the top ten. These data were also filed under a second study, of T cells in Graves' hyperthyroidism and ophthalmopathy. That source notes: Clinical symptoms, serum thyroxine, TRAb, thyroid ultrasound and orbital computed tomography established diagnosis.

The sample here was peripheral blood mononuclear cells (PBMCs), taken at new diagnosis, from a patient treated with antithyroid drugs. The sequence was collected from a middle-aged woman with Graves disease. This sequence joins TRBV20-1 and TRBJ2-3, with 8 positions matching TRBD2. The chain's CDR3 is CSARDSTSGDGDTQYF. CDR3 DNA: TGCAGTGCTAGAGATTCAACTAGCGGCGACGGAGATACGCAGTATTTT.